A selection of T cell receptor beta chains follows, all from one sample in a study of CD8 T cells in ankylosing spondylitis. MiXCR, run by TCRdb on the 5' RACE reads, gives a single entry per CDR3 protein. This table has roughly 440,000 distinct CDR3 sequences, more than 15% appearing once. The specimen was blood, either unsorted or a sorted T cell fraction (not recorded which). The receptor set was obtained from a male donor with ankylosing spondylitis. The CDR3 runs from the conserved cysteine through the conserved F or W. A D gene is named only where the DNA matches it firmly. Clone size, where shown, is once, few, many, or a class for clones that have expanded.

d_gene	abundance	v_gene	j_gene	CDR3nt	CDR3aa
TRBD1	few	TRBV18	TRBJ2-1	TGTGCCAGCCTTCCACGACCGGGACAGACATACAATGAGCAGTTCTTC	CASLPRPGQTYNEQFF
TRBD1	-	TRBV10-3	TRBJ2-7	TGTGCCATCAGTGAGTCACAGGGGCTAGGAGACTACGAGCAGTACTTC	CAISESQGLGDYEQYF
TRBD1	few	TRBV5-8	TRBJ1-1	TGTGCCAGCAACCTGGGACAGGGGGCCTCTTCGAACACTGAAGCTTTCTTT	CASNLGQGASSNTEAFF
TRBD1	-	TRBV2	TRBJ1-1	TGTGCCAGCGACGGACAGGGAGGCACTGAAGCTTTCTTT	CASDGQGGTEAFF
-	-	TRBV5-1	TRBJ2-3	TGCGCCAGCAGCTACCGTCCTGGAGGGAGCGAGACAGATACGCAGTATTTT	CASSYRPGGSETDTQYF
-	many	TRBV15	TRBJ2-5	TGTGCCACCAGCAGGGCTAAAGAGACCCAGTACTTC	CATSRAKETQYF
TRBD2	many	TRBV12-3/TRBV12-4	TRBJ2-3	TGTGCCAGCAGTTCAGGACTAGCGGGAGTCCCAGATACGCAGTATTTT	CASSSGLAGVPDTQYF
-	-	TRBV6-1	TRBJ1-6	TGTGCCAGCAGGCGTACTCGGGGGGCGAACTCACCCCTCCACTTT	CASRRTRGANSPLHF
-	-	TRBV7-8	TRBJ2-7	TGTGCCAGCAGCCCCCCTCGGGGTCACTCCTACGAGCAGTACTTC	CASSPPRGHSYEQYF
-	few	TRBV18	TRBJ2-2	TGTGCCAGCTCACCCCAGACGGATTCAGCGAACACCGGGGAGCTGTTTTTT	CASSPQTDSANTGELFF
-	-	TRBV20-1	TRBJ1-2	TGCAGTGCTAGAGTTCAGCTGAGCTATGGCTACACCTTC	CSARVQLSYGYTF
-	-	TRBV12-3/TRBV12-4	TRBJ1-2	TGTGCCAGCAGTTTTGGGGGGCGCGGTGGCTACACCTTC	CASSFGGRGGYTF
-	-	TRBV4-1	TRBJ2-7	TGCGCCAGCAGCCGAACGGACGATTACGGCTACGAGCAGTACTTC	CASSRTDDYGYEQYF
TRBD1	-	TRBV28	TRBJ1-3	TGTGCCAGCAGTTCGGACAGGGGGCTTGTTTTTCGGCCTGGAAACACCATATATTTT	CASSSDRGLVFRPGNTIYF
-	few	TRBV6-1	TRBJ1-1	TGTGCCAGCAGCCTTAAGGGGGGGTTCGGAAACATATTGACTGAAGCTTTCTTT	CASSLKGGFGNILTEAFF
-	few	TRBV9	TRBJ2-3	TGTGCCAGCAGCGTAGGGGGTACTGTCGATACGCAGTATTTT	CASSVGGTVDTQYF
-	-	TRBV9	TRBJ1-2	TGTGCCAGCAGCGTAGATCTCTTTTCCTATGGCTACACCTTC	CASSVDLFSYGYTF
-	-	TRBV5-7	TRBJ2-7	TGTGCCAGCAGCTTGGCTTGGAGGGAGCAGTACTTC	CASSLAWREQYF
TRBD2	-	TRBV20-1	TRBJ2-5	TGCAGTGCTAGAGAGGGCGGGGGGGAGACCCAGTACTTC	CSAREGGGETQYF
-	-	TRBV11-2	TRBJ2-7	TGTGCCAGCAGCCCCCGTCCCGGGACACCGGTAGAGCAGTACTTC	CASSPRPGTPVEQYF
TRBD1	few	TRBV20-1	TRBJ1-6	TGCAGTGCTACCCAGGGGGCGATGGGCTCACCCCTCCACTTT	CSATQGAMGSPLHF
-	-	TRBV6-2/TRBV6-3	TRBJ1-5	TGTGCCAGCAGTTACTCACGGGGGCGAGGCAATCAGCCCCAGCATTTT	CASSYSRGRGNQPQHF
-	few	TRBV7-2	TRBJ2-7	TGTGCCAGCAGCTTAGAGGAGTTGGCCTACGAGCAGTACTTC	CASSLEELAYEQYF
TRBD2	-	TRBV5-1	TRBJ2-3	TGCGCCAGCAGCCCCTGGTCTAGCGGGGGTAGCACAGATACGCAGTATTTT	CASSPWSSGGSTDTQYF
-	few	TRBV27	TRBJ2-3	TGTGCCAGCAGTCCCCGGATCGGTGGGACAGATACGCAGTATTTT	CASSPRIGGTDTQYF